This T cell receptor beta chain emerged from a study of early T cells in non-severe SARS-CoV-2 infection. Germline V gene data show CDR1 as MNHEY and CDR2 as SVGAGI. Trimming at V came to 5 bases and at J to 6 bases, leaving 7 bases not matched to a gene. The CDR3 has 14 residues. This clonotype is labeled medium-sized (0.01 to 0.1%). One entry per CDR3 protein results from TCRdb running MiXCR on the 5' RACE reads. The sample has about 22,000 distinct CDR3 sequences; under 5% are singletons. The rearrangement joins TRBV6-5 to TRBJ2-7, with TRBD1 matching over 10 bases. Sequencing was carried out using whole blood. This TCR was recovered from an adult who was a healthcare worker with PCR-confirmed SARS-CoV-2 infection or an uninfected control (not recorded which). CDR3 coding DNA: TGTGCCAGCAGTCCGAACCGGGACAGGGGCGAGCAGTACTTC. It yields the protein CASSPNRDRGEQYF.